This T cell receptor beta chain was identified during a study of blood T cell repertoires in COVID-19 (dated by TCRdb to 2018 to 2021). Turning to the overall study: Samples covering the acute and convalescent phases of COVID-19 were provided by collaborators in the United States, Italy and Spain. Samples came from the ongoing ImmuneRACE study (first 160 participants) plus 1,254 subjects from 6 global collaborators. Nearly every sample came with metadata listing a de-identified subject ID, COVID-19 status, age in years and sex. The repertoires were released in a freely available public database intended as a resource for research on the immune response to SARS-CoV-2. The dataset comprised deeply sampled blood TCRbeta repertoires from subjects exposed to, actively infected with, or recovered from COVID-19. HLA class I and class II types, where available, came from metadata supplied by the sample provider rather than from assay-based typing. The prospective study material was composed of cDNA or gDNA derived from T cells, B-cell-depleted T cells, or PBMCs.

Germline trimming: 4 bases from V, 5 bases from J; junction bases outside gene matches: 7. The CDR3 runs 15 amino acids, cysteine and phenylalanine included. Left in the record is the CDR3 DNA by itself, 45 bases read in frame from the first base. The germline V gene supplies CDR1 SGHDN and CDR2 FVKESK. Broader findings and caveats from the paper: How much clinical and demographic metadata was included differed by source and by participant, and the metadata was provided uncurated.

The collaborating institutions used their own protocols to collect whole blood in K2EDTA tubes. For TCRbeta analysis, collaborators shipped samples as frozen whole blood, isolated PBMCs, or DNA extracted from either of those sample types. TCRbeta CDR3 regions were amplified from genomic DNA using the immunoSEQ Assay, a bias-controlled multiplex PCR. In the authors' own workflow: The number of nucleated cells in each sample was estimated by amplification of reference gene primers within the assay. To quantify the absolute abundance of each unique TCRbeta CDR3 rearrangement, sequence reads were collapsed and filtered. For each sample, productive Simpson clonality was calculated as the square root of Simpson's diversity index over productive rearrangements. TCRdb limited this immuneACCESS table to in-frame rearrangements with V and J called. A share of clones is missing; checked studies link under half to unresolved V genes, and the rest is unexplained. From that table come the V and J calls and clone size; the DNA was used to work out D and trimming. In this sample the table shows 50,000 to 60,000 clones, 65% to 85% of which occur a single time. 16% of the sample is in the top ten clones.

A remark on this clone: The antigen it recognizes is unknown. Base qualities were left out, and no much larger clone turns up one base away.

Sequencing was performed on peripheral blood. Recombination joined TRBV14 with TRBJ2-3, and TRBD2 matches 9 of the central bases. This TCR derives from a man aged 35-49 years with acute or convalescent COVID-19. The sequence in DNA is TGTGCCAGCAGCCGCCAAGCGGGGGGTTTAGATACGCAGTATTTT. Its amino acids are CASSRQAGGLDTQYF.